The 15 T cell receptor beta chains below all came from one sample that was sequenced in a study of PD-L1 blockade in urothelial cancer. Indicated time point: peripheral blood 6 weeks after treatment start. Assay: immunoSEQ multiplex PCR; the TCRdb copy retains only in-frame clones and omits some. The top ten hold about 7.9% of the sample, which has roughly 40,000 clones, roughly 89% seen once. Sequencing was performed on PBMCs, taken around atezolizumab (anti-PD-L1) treatment. The source is an older man with urothelial cancer.

This clone has just one count. V usage is TRBV4-1 and J usage is TRBJ2-6; D call uncertain. CDR3 length: 16 residues. Trimming stripped 4 bases from V and 2 bases from J, with 12 bases between. The germline CDR1 and CDR2 sequences are MGHRA and YSYEKL. The CDR3 DNA reads TGCGCCAGCAGCCCCCCAGGAAACCCTGGGGCCAACGTCCTGACTTTC. Translating gives CASSPPGNPGANVLTF.

The genes are TRBV6-1 and TRBJ2-1, with D possibly TRBD1 on 6 matching bases. In germline, CDR1 is MNHNS, CDR2 SASEGT. The V end lost 3 bases, the J end lost 5 bases, and 14 bases lay between the germline ends. The CDR3 extends over 15 amino acids. CDR3 sequence: CASSEGPWTDNEQFF. The CDR3 DNA reads TGTGCCAGCAGTGAGGGACCGTGGACAGACAATGAGCAGTTCTTC.

The rearrangement uses TRBV5-6 and TRBJ1-1; D gene uncertain. Trimming cost V 1 base and J 1 base, with 14 bases left between them. The CDR3 length is 16 residues. Germline V gene sequence: CDR1 SGHDT, CDR2 YYEEEE. The CDR3 DNA reads TGTGCCAGCAGCTTGTACGGGGTTAGGGCGAACACTGAAGCTTTCTTT. This sequence encodes CASSLYGVRANTEAFF.

As to this clone: This sample includes further DNA sequences coding for the same CDR3. The chain carries TRBV7-3 and TRBJ2-7; 11 nucleotides agree with TRBD2. V was pared by 5 bases and J by 2 bases, with 5 bases of the junction left unmatched. Germline CDR1 reads SGHTA; CDR2 reads FQGTGA. The CDR3 has 15 amino acids. The CDR3 nucleotides read TGTGCCAGCAGCCTAGGACTAGCGGGCACCTACGAGCAGTACTTC. This codes for CASSLGLAGTYEQYF.

The chain employs TRBV6-6 and TRBJ1-1; D possibly corresponds to TRBD1 (5 bases). Germline lookup yields CDR1 MNHNY and CDR2 SVGAGI (reference sequence). Trimming cost V 5 bases and J 8 bases, with 15 bases left between them. The CDR3 is 13 amino acids. This CDR3 is CASSGDSLLEAFF. The CDR3 DNA follows: TGTGCCAGCAGTGGAGACAGCCTACTAGAAGCTTTCTTT.

The genes are TRBV6-1 and TRBJ2-1; 13 positions match TRBD2. CDR3 size: 17 residues. V shed 4 bases and J 5 bases; nucleotides not matched to a gene: 8. Germline CDR1 reads MNHNS; CDR2 reads SASEGT. The CDR3 spells CASSATSGRNRNNEQFF. The CDR3 DNA is TGTGCCAGCAGTGCGACTAGCGGGAGGAACCGGAACAATGAGCAGTTCTTC.

This clone has just a few counts. This chain uses TRBV19 with TRBJ2-7; tentative D call: TRBD1 (6 bases). This CDR3 is built from 13 residues. V lost 5 bases to trimming and J lost 7 bases, with 15 bases between them. Germline V CDR1 and CDR2: LNHDA, SQIVND (reference sequence). The CDR3 DNA is TGTGCCAGTAGTGGTCAGGGGATTCGGGAGCAGTACTTC. Its protein product is CASSGQGIREQYF.

V usage is TRBV10-3 and J usage is TRBJ2-3; TRBD1 matches 9 bases. V lost 4 bases, J lost 11 bases, and 13 bases stayed unmatched. In germline, CDR1 is ENHRY, CDR2 SYGVKD. The CDR3 has 15 amino acids. DNA of the CDR3: TGTGCCATCAGTGGGCCGTCCCGGGACAGGGTCTGGCAGTATTTT. Translation gives CAISGPSRDRVWQYF.

The rearrangement uses TRBV5-1 and TRBJ1-4; D is unresolved. This CDR3 has 16 residues. Germline CDR1 is SGHRS and CDR2 is YFSETQ. The V end lost 0 bases, the J end lost 3 bases, and 12 bases lay between the germline ends. CDR3 region: CASSLETQRANEKLFF. The DNA of the CDR3 is TGCGCCAGCAGCTTGGAGACTCAGCGGGCTAATGAAAAACTGTTTTTT.

This chain links TRBV28 with TRBJ2-3; TRBD2 is a possible D gene (5 bases). Germline V gene sequence: CDR1 MDHEN, CDR2 SYDVKM. This CDR3 spans 15 amino acids. Trimming left V 6 bases short and J 6 bases short, with 19 bases between. CDR3 in DNA: TGTGCCAGCAGCCTCGGGCTAGCTCGTGCGGATACGCAGTATTTT. The encoded protein is CASSLGLARADTQYF.

This chain joins TRBV28 and TRBJ2-3, with 16 bases aligning to TRBD2. Germline-derived CDR1 and CDR2 are MDHEN and SYDVKM. This CDR3 comprises 15 residues. V dropped 3 bases and J dropped 6; count of bases not matched to a gene: 0. The CDR3 nucleotides are TGTGCCAGCAGTTTGGGACTAGCGGGAGGGGATACGCAGTATTTT. As protein: CASSLGLAGGDTQYF.

The chain joins TRBV5-1 to TRBJ2-2; 7 bases fit TRBD2. Germline CDR1 SGHRS, CDR2 YFSETQ. The V gene end was trimmed by 0 bases and the J gene end by 7 bases; junction bases not matched to a gene: 12. This CDR3 comprises 17 residues. Here the CDR3 reads CASSLDTSVIRGGELFF. The CDR3 bases are TGCGCCAGCAGCTTGGACACTAGCGTTATACGGGGCGGGGAGCTGTTTTTT.

The rearrangement joins TRBV10-3 to TRBJ1-1; D unresolved. CDR1 and CDR2 from the germline V gene are ENHRY and SYGVKD. This CDR3 region has 14 residues. Trimming shortened V by 6 bases and J by 5 bases, and 16 bases separated the two germline ends. The CDR3 loop reads CAIRPLGVGTEAFF. CDR3 in DNA: TGTGCCATCAGGCCTCTCGGAGTTGGGACTGAAGCTTTCTTT.

The rearrangement joins TRBV5-1 to TRBJ2-1, with 7 bases matching TRBD2. Losses at the gene ends were 0 bases for V and 3 bases for J; bases not matched to a gene: 3. Germline CDR1 SGHRS, CDR2 YFSETQ. The CDR3 sequence is 15 residues long. This chain's CDR3 is CASSLGLANYNEQFF. The CDR3 DNA sequence: TGCGCCAGCAGCTTGGGACTAGCAAACTACAATGAGCAGTTCTTC.

The CDR3 DNA sequence: TGCGCCAGCAGCTTGGGGGGACTAGCGGGGGCCACAGATACGCAGTATTTT. Translated, it gives CASSLGGLAGATDTQYF. The chain employs TRBV5-1 and TRBJ2-3; 14 bases match TRBD2. Germline CDR1 and CDR2: SGHRS and YFSETQ. V trimming: 0 bases; J trimming: 2 bases; junction bases outside the gene matches: 2. CDR3 length: 17 amino acids.